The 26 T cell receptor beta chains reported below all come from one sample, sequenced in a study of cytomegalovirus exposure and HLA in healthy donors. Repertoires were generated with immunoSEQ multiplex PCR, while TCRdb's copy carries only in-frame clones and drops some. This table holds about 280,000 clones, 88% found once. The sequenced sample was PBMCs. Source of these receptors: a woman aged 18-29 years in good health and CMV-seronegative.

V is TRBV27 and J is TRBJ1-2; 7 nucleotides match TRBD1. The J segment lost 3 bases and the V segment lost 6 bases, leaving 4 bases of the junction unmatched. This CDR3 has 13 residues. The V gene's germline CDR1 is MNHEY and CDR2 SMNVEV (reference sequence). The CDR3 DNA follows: TGTGCCAGCAGATCAGGGACAGACTATGGCTACACCTTC. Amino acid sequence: CASRSGTDYGYTF.

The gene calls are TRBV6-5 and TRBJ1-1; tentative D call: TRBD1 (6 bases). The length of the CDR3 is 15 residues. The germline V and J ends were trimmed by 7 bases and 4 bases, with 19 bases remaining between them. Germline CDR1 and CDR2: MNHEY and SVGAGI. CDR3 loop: CASIPPSRGFTEAFF. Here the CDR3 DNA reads TGTGCCAGCATCCCCCCTAGCAGGGGATTCACTGAAGCTTTCTTT.

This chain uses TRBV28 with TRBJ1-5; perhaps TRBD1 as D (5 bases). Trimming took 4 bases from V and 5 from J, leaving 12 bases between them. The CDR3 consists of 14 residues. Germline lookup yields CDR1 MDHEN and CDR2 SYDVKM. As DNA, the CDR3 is TGTGCCAGCAGTTCCCCCCCGGGGGATCAGCCCCAGCATTTT. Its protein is CASSSPPGDQPQHF.

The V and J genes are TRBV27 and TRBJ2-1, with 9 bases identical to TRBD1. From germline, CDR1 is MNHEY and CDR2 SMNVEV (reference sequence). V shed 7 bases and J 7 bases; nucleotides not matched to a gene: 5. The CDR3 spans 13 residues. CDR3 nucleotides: TGTGCCAGCACGACAGGGGGAATGAATGAGCAGTTCTTC. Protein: CASTTGGMNEQFF.

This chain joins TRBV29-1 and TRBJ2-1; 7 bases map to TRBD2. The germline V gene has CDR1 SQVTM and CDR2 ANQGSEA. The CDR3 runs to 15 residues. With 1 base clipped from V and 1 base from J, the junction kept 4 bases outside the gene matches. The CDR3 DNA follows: TGCAGCGTTGAAGCCCTAGCGGTTTCCTACAATGAGCAGTTCTTC. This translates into CSVEALAVSYNEQFF.

CDR3 coding DNA: TGTGCCAGCAGCTCCTTTAGCGGGAGGGCCTATGAGACCCAGTACTTC. It is translated as CASSSFSGRAYETQYF. The chain links TRBV28 to TRBJ2-5; 11 nucleotides align to TRBD2. Germline V gene sequence: CDR1 MDHEN, CDR2 SYDVKM. This CDR3 region has 16 residues. Unmatched junction bases numbered 11, after V lost 6 bases and J lost 5 bases.

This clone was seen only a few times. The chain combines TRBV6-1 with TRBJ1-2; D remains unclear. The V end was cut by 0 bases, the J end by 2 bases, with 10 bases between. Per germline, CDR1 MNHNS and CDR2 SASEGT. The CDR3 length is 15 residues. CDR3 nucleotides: TGTGCCAGCAGTGAAGCGCCCGCGGGGAACTATGGCTACACCTTC. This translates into CASSEAPAGNYGYTF.

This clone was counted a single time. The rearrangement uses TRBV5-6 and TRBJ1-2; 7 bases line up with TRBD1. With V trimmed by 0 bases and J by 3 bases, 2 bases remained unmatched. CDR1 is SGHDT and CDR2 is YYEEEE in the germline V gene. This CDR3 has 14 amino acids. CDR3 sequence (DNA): TGTGCCAGCAGCTTGGTTGGGACAGACTATGGCTACACCTTC. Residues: CASSLVGTDYGYTF. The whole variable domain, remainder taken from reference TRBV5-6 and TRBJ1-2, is DAGVTQSPTHLIKTRGQQVTLRCSPKSGHDTVSWYQQALGQGPQFIFQYYEEEERQRGNFPDRFSGHQFPNYSSELNVNALLLGDSALYLCASSLVGTDYGYTFGSGTRLTVV.

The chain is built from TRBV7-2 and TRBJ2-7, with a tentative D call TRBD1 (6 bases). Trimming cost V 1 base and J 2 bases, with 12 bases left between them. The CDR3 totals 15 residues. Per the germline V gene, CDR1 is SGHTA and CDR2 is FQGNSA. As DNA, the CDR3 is TGTGCCAGCAGCTTAGTGGCACAGGGAGCCTACGAGCAGTACTTC. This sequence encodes CASSLVAQGAYEQYF.

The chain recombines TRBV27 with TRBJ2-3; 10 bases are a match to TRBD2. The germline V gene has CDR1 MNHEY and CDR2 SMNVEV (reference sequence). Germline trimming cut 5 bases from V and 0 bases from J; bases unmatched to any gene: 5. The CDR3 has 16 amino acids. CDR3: CASSPGLAISTDTQYF. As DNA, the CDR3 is TGTGCCAGCAGTCCGGGACTAGCGATTAGCACAGATACGCAGTATTTT.

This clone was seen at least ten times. The CDR3 bases are TGTGCCAGCAGTCCGGGAGGGGTGAACACTGAAGCTTTCTTT. Translating gives CASSPGGVNTEAFF. The chain carries TRBV6-4 and TRBJ1-1; D perhaps matches TRBD1 (5 bases). The CDR3 has 14 residues. Germline V lookup: CDR1 MRHNA, CDR2 SNTAGT. Trimming removed 5 bases from V and 0 bases from J, with 10 bases in between.

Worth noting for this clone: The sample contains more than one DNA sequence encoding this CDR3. CDR3 in DNA: TGTGCCAGCAGTTACGGGGGGGGTACTGAAGCTTTCTTT. Translated, it gives CASSYGGGTEAFF. This rearrangement joins TRBV6-5 to TRBJ1-1; tentatively, D is TRBD1 (5 bases). V was clipped by 2 bases and J by 5 bases, with 9 bases between them. There are 13 residues in the CDR3. Per the germline V gene, CDR1 is MNHEY and CDR2 is SVGAGI.

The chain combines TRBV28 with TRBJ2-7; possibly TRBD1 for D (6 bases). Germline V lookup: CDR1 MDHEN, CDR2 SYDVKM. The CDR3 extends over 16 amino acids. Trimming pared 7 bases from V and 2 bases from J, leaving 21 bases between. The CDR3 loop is CASTSDPGHFTYEQYF. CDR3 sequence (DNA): TGTGCCAGCACCTCCGACCCGGGACATTTTACCTACGAGCAGTACTTC.

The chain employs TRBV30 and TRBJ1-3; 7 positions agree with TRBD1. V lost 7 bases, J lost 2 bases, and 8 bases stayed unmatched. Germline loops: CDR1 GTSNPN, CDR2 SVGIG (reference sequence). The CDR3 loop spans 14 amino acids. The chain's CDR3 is CASDQGGPGNTIYF. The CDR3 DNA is TGTGCCTCGGACCAAGGGGGCCCTGGAAACACCATATATTTT. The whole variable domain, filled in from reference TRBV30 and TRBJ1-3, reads SQTIHQWPATLVQPVGSPLSLECTVEGTSNPNLYWYRQAAGRGLQLLFYSVGIGQISSEVPQNLSASRPQDRQFILSSKKLLLSDSGFYLCASDQGGPGNTIYFGEGSWLTVV.

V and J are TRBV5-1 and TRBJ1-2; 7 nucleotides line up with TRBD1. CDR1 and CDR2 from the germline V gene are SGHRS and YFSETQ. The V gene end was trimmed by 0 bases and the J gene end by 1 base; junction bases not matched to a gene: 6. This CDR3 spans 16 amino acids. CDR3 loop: CASSLGNQGGNYGYTF. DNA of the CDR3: TGCGCCAGCAGCTTGGGTAACCAGGGGGGTAACTATGGCTACACCTTC.

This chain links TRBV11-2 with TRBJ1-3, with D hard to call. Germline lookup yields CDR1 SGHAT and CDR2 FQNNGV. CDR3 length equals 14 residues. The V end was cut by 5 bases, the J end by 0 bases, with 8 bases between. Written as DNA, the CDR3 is TGTGCCAGCAGCCGCGCGGGCTCTGGAAACACCATATATTTT. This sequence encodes CASSRAGSGNTIYF.

The CDR3 sequence is CASSYRGEGRDRTQYF. DNA of the CDR3: TGTGCCAGCAGTTACAGAGGGGAGGGGCGGGATAGAACCCAGTACTTC. The chain has TRBV6-5 and TRBJ2-5; 7 nucleotides match TRBD2. The CDR3 totals 16 residues. Trimming removed 2 bases from V and 8 bases from J; junction bases left unmatched: 14. In germline, CDR1 is MNHEY, CDR2 SVGAGI.

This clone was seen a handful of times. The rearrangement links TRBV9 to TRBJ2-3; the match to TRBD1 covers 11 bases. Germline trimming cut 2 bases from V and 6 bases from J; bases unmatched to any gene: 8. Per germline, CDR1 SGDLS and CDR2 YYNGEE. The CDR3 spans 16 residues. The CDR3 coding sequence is TGTGCCAGCAGCGTGGACGGACAGGGGGCGGGGGATACGCAGTATTTT. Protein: CASSVDGQGAGDTQYF.

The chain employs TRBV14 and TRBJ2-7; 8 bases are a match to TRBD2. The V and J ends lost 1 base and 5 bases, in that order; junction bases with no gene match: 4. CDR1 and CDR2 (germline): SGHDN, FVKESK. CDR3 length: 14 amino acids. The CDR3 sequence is CASSQVGGGDEQYF. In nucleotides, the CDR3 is TGTGCCAGCAGCCAAGTCGGGGGGGGCGACGAGCAGTACTTC.

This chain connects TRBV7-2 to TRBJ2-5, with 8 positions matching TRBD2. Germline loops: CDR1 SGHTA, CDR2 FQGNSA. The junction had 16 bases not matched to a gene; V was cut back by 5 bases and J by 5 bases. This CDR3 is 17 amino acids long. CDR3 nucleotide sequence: TGTGCCAGCAGCCTGGGTAGCGGGGTGAAGGGAGTTGAGACCCAGTACTTC. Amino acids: CASSLGSGVKGVETQYF.

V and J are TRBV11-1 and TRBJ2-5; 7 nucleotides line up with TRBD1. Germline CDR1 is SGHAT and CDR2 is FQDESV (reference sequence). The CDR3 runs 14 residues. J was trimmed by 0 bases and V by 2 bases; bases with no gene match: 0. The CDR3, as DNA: TGTGCCAGCAGCTTAACAGGGGACCAAGAGACCCAGTACTTC. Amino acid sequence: CASSLTGDQETQYF. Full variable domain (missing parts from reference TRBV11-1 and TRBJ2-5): EAEVAQSPRYKITEKSQAVAFWCDPISGHATLYWYRQILGQGPELLVQFQDESVVDDSQLPKDRFSAERLKGVDSTLKIQPAELGDSAMYLCASSLTGDQETQYFGPGTRLLVL.

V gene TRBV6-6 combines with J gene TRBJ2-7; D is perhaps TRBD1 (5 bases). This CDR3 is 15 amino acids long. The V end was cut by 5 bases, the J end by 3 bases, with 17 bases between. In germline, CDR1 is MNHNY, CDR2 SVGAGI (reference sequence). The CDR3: CASSPRASVVYEQYF. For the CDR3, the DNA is TGTGCCAGCAGTCCCAGGGCGTCCGTTGTCTACGAGCAGTACTTC.

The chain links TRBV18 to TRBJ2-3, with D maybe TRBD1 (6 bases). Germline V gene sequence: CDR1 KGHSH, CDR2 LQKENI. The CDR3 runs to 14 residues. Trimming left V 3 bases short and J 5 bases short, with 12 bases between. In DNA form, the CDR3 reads TGTGCCAGCTCACCCCGCACAGGGCGAGATACGCAGTATTTT. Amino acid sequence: CASSPRTGRDTQYF. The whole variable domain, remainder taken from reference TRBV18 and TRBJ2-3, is NAGVMQNPRHLVRRRGQEARLRCSPMKGHSHVYWYRQLPEEGLKFMVYLQKENIIDESGMPKERFSAEFPKEGPSILRIQQVVRGDSAAYFCASSPRTGRDTQYFGPGTRLTVL.

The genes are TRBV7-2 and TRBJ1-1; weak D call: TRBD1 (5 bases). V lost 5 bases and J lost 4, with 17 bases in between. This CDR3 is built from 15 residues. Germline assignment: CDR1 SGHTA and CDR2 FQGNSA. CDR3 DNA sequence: TGTGCCAGCAGCCGTCGAGGGACTGGCGGCACTGAAGCTTTCTTT. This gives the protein CASSRRGTGGTEAFF.

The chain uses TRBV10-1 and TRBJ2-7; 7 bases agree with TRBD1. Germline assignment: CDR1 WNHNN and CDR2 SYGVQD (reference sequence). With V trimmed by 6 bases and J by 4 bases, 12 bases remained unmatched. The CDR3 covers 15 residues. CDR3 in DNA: TGCGCCAGCAGGGGGGACAGTTCGAGTGGTTACGAGCAGTACTTC. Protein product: CASRGDSSSGYEQYF.

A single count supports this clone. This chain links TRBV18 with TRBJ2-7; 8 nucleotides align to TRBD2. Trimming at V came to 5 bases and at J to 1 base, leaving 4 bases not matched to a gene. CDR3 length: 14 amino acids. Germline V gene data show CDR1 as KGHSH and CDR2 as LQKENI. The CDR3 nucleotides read TGTGCCAGCTCAGCTAGCGGGCTATCCTACGAGCAGTACTTC. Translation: CASSASGLSYEQYF.